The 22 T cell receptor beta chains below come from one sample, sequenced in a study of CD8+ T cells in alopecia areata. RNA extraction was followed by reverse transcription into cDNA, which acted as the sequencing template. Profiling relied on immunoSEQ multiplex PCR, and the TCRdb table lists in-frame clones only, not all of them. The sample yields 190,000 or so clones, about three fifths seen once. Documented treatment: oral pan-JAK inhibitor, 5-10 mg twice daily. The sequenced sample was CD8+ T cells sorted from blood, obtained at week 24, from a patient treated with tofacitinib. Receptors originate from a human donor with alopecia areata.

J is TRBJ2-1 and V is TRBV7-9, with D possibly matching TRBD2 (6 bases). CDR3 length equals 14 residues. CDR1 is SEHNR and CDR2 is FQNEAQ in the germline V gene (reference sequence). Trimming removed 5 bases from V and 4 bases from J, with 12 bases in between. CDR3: CASSRGGDYNEQFF. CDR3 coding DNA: TGTGCCAGCAGCAGGGGCGGGGATTACAATGAGCAGTTCTTC.

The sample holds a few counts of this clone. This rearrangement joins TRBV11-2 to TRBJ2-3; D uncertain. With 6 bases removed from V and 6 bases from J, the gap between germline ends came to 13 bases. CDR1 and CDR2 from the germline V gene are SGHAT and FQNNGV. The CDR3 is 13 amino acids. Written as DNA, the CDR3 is TGTGCCAGCAGACCCCCCCGGGCCGATACGCAGTATTTT. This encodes CASRPPRADTQYF. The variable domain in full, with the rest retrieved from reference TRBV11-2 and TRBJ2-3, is EAGVAQSPRYKIIEKRQSVAFWCNPISGHATLYWYQQILGQGPKLLIQFQNNGVVDDSQLPKDRFSAERLKGVDSTLKIQPAKLEDSAVYLCASRPPRADTQYFGPGTRLTVL.

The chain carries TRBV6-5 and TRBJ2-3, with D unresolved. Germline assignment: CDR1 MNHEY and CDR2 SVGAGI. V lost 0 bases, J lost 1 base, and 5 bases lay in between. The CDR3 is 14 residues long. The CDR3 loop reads CASSYSPGTDTQYF. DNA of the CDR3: TGTGCCAGCAGTTACTCCCCCGGCACAGATACGCAGTATTTT.

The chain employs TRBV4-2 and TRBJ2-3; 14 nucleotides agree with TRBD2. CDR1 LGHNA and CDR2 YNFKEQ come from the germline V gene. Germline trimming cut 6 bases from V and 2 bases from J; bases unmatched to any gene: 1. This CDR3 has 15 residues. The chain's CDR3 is CASRTSGGATDTQYF. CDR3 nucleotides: TGTGCCAGCAGGACTAGCGGGGGGGCCACAGATACGCAGTATTTT.

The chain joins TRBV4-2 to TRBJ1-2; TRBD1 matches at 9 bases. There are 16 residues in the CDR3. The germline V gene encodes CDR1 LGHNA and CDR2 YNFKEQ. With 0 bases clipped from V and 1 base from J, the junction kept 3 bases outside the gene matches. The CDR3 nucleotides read TGTGCCAGCAGCCAAGATGGGACAGGGAATAACTATGGCTACACCTTC. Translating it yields CASSQDGTGNNYGYTF.

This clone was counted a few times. CDR3 sequence: CASSPSGRNLYGYTF. Written as DNA, the CDR3 is TGTGCCAGCAGCCCATCTGGGAGGAACCTCTATGGCTACACCTTC. The chain employs TRBV7-3 and TRBJ1-2; D unclear. From germline, CDR1 is SGHTA and CDR2 FQGTGA. The length of the CDR3 is 15 residues. V was trimmed by 5 bases and J by 4 bases, leaving 17 bases between them.

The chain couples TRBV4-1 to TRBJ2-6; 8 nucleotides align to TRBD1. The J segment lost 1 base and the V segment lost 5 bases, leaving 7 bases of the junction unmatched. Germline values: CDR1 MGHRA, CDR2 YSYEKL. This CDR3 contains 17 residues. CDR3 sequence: CASSGRDRTSGANVLTF. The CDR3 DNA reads TGCGCCAGCAGCGGCCGGGACAGGACATCTGGGGCCAACGTCCTGACTTTC.

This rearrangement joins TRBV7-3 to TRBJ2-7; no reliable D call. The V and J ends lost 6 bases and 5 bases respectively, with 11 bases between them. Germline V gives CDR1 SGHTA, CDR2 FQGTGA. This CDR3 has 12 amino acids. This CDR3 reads CASSPPRDEQYF. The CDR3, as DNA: TGTGCCAGCAGTCCACCTCGCGACGAGCAGTACTTC.

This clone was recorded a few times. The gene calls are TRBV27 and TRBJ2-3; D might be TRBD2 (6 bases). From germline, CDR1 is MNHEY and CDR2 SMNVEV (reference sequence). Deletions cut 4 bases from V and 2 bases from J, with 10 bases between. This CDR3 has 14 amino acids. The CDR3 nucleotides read TGTGCCAGCAGTTCCCGACTAGACACAGATACGCAGTATTTT. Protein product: CASSSRLDTDTQYF.

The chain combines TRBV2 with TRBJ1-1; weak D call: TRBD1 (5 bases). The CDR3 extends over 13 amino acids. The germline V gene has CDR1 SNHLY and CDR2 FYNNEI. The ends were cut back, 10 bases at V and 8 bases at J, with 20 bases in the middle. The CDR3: CANIIGDHPEAFF. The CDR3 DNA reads TGTGCCAACATAATCGGGGACCATCCAGAAGCTTTCTTT.

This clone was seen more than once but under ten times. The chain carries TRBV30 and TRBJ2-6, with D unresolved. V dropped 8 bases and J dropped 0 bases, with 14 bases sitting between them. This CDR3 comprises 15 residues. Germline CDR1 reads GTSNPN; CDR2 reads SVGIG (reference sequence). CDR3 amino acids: CAPWSAHSGANVLTF. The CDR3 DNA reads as TGTGCCCCCTGGTCAGCGCACTCTGGGGCCAACGTCCTGACTTTC.

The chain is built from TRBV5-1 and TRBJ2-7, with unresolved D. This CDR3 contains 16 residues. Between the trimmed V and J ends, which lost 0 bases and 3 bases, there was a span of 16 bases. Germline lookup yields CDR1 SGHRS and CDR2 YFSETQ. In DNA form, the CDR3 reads TGCGCCAGCAGCTTGGCCGAGAGACATACTTACTACGAGCAGTACTTC. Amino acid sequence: CASSLAERHTYYEQYF.

The DNA for the CDR3 is TGTGCCAGCAGCCCCCTGGACCGTAATGAAAAACTGTTTTTT. Translated: CASSPLDRNEKLFF. This chain uses TRBV7-2 with TRBJ1-4; no definite D call. From germline, CDR1 is SGHTA and CDR2 FQGNSA. The CDR3 totals 14 residues. The ends were cut back, 5 bases at V and 4 bases at J, with 11 bases in the middle.

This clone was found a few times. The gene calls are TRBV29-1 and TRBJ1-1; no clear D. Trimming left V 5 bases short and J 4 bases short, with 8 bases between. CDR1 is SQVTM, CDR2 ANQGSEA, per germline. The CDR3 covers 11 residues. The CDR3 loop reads CSVISVTEAFF. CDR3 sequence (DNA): TGCAGCGTTATTTCCGTCACTGAAGCTTTCTTT.

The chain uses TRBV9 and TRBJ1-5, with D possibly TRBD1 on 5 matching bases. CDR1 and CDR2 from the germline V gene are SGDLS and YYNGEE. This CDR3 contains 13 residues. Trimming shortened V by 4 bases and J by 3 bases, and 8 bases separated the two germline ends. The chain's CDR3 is CASSTGVNQPQHF. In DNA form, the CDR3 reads TGTGCCAGCAGCACAGGTGTCAATCAGCCCCAGCATTTT.

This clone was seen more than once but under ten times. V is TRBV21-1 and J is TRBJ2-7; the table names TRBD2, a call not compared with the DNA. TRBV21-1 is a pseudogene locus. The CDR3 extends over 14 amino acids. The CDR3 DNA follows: TGTGCCAGCAGCAAAGCGAGGGTGACCTACGAGCAGTACTTC. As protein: CASSKARVTYEQYF.

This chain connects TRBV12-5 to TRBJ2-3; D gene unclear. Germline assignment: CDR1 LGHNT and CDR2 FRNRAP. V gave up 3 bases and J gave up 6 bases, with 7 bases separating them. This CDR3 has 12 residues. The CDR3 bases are TGTGCTAGTGGTTTTCTCGCGGATACGCAGTATTTT. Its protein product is CASGFLADTQYF.

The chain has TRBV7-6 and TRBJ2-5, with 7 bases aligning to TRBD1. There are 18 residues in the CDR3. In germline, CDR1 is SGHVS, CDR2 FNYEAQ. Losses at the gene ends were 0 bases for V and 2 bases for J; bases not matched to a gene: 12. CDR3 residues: CASSLAGLTGYQQETQYF. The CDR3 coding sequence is TGTGCCAGCAGCTTAGCTGGGTTGACAGGGTATCAACAAGAGACCCAGTACTTC.

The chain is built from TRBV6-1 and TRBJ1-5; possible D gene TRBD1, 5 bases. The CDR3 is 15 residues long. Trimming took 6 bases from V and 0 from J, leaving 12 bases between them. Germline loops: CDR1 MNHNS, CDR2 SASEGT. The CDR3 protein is CASREGYYSNQPQHF. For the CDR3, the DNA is TGTGCCAGCAGGGAGGGGTACTATAGCAATCAGCCCCAGCATTTT.

As DNA, the CDR3 is TGTGCCAGCAGCGGCCGAATTTCTAGCACAGATACGCAGTATTTT. Its translation is CASSGRISSTDTQYF. The V call is TRBV5-6, the J call TRBJ2-3; D gene uncertain. Germline values: CDR1 SGHDT, CDR2 YYEEEE. The CDR3 runs 15 residues. Deletions cut 4 bases from V and 0 bases from J, with 12 bases between.

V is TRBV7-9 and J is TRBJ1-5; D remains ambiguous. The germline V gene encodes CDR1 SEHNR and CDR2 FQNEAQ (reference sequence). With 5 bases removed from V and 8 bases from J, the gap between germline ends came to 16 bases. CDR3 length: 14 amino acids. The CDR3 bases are TGTGCCAGCAGCCCAGAGGGTGTCCTGGAGCCCCAGCATTTT. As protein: CASSPEGVLEPQHF.

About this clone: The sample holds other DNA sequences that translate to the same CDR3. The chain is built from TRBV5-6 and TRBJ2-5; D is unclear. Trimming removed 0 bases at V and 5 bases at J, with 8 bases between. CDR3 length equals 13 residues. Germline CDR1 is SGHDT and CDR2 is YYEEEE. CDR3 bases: TGTGCCAGCAGCTTGGGCAGTGGGGAGACCCAGTACTTC. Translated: CASSLGSGETQYF.